The 5 T cell receptor beta chains below were found in one sample sequenced in a study of shared clonotypes between healthy human individuals. Data came from immunoSEQ multiplex PCR; TCRdb stores just in-frame clones and leaves some out. The sample contains about 1 million clones, around 76% of which appear only once. Sequencing input: memory CD4+ T cells sorted from blood. The subset is: CD45RA-negative fraction. Receptors were obtained from a man aged 18 to 29 in good health.

This chain uses TRBV25-1 with TRBJ1-5; 10 bases agree with TRBD1. The ends lost 8 bases at V and 5 bases at J; junction bases unmatched: 0. CDR1 is MGHDK, CDR2 SYGVNS, per germline. This CDR3 contains 12 residues. CDR3 residues: CASGQGDQPQHF. The CDR3 nucleotides read TGTGCCAGCGGACAGGGGGATCAGCCCCAGCATTTT.

The table lists this clone with a count of one. The chain carries TRBV7-9 and TRBJ2-7; 10 bases align to TRBD1. The CDR3 has 15 amino acids. From germline, CDR1 is SEHNR and CDR2 FQNEAQ (reference sequence). V shed 0 bases, J shed 3 bases, and the junction held 2 bases outside the gene matches. As DNA, the CDR3 is TGTGCCAGCAGCTTAGCCCGGACAGGGGGCTACGAGCAGTACTTC. It yields the protein CASSLARTGGYEQYF.

This clone was observed a handful of times. The rearrangement joins TRBV4-2 to TRBJ2-2; no clear D gene. Looked up from germline, CDR1 is LGHNA and CDR2 is YNFKEQ. This CDR3 comprises 17 residues. Trimming cost V 1 base and J 1 base, with 13 bases left between them. CDR3 loop: CASSQVLSLQNTGELFF. In DNA form, the CDR3 reads TGTGCCAGCAGCCAAGTTTTGAGTCTGCAGAACACCGGGGAGCTGTTTTTT.

The gene calls are TRBV5-1 and TRBJ2-1; no clear D gene. Germline CDR1 SGHRS, CDR2 YFSETQ. V dropped 3 bases and J dropped 4 bases, with 11 bases sitting between them. The CDR3 contains 14 residues. CDR3 region: CASSSGPSYNEQFF. The CDR3 DNA sequence: TGCGCCAGCAGCTCCGGCCCGTCTTACAATGAGCAGTTCTTC. The complete variable domain, with remaining parts taken from reference TRBV5-1 and TRBJ2-1, reads KAGVTQTPRYLIKTRGQQVTLSCSPISGHRSVSWYQQTPGQGLQFLFEYFSETQRNKGNFPGRFSGRQFSNSRSEMNVSTLELGDSALYLCASSSGPSYNEQFFGPGTRLTVL.

This clone turned up a few times. The chain couples TRBV4-3 to TRBJ2-3; 8 bases align to TRBD2. Germline CDR1 LGHNA, CDR2 YSLEER. The V gene end was trimmed by 1 base and the J gene end by 5 bases; junction bases not matched to a gene: 2. The CDR3 is made up of 14 amino acids. CDR3 DNA: TGCGCCAGCAGCCAAGTCCTAGCGGGAGATACGCAGTATTTT. It encodes CASSQVLAGDTQYF.